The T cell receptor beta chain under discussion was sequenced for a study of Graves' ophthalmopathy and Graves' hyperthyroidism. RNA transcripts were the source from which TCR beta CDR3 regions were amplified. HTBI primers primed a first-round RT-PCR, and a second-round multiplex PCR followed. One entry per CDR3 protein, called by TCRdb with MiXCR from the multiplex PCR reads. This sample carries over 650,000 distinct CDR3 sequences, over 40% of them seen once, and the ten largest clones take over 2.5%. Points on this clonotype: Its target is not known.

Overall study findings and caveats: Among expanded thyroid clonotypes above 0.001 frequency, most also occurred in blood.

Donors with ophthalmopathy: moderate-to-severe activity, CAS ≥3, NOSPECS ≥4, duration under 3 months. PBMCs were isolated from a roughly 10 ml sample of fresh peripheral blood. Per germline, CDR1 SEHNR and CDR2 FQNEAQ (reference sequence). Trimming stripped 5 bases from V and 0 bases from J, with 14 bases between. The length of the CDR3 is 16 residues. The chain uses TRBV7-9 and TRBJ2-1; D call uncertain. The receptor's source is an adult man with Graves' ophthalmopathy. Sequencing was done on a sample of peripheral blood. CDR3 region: CASSPLDSSSYNEQFF. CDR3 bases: TGTGCCAGCAGCCCATTAGACTCAAGCTCCTACAATGAGCAGTTCTTC. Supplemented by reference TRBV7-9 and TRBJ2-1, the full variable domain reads DTGVSQNPRHKITKRGQNVTFRCDPISEHNRLYWYRQTLGQGPEFLTYFQNEAQLEKSRLLSDRFSAERPKGSFSTLEIQRTEQGDSAMYLCASSPLDSSSYNEQFFGPGTRLTVL.